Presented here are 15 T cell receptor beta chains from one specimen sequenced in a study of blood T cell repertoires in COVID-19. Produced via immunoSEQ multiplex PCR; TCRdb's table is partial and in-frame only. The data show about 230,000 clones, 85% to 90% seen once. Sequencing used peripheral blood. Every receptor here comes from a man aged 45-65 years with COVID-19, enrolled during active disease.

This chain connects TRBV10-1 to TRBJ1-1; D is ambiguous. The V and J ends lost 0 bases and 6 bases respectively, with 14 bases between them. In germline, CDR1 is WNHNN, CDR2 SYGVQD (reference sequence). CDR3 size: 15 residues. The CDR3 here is CASSESGRWEAEAFF. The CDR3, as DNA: TGCGCCAGCAGTGAGTCCGGCAGGTGGGAGGCTGAAGCTTTCTTT.

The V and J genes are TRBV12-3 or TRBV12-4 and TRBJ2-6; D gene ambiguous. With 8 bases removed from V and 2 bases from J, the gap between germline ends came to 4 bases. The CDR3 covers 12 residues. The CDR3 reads CASRAGANVLTF. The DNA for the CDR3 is TGTGCCAGCCGGGCTGGGGCCAACGTCCTGACTTTC.

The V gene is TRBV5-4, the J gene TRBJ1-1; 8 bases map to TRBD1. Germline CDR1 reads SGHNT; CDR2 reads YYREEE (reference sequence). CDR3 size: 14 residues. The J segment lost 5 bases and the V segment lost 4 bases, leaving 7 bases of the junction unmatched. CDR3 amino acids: CASSGAGGSTEAFF. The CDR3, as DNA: TGTGCCAGCAGCGGGGCAGGGGGCAGTACTGAAGCTTTCTTT. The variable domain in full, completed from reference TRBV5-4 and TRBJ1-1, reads ETGVTQSPTHLIKTRGQQVTLRCSSQSGHNTVSWYQQALGQGPQFIFQYYREEENGRGNFPPRFSGLQFPNYSSELNVNALELDDSALYLCASSGAGGSTEAFFGQGTRLTVV.

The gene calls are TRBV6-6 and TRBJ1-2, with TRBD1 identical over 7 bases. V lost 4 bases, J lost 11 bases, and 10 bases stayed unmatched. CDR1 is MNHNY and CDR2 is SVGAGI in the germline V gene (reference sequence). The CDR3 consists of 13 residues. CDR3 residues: CASSSQGDLRYTF. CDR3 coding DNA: TGTGCCAGCAGTTCCCAGGGGGATTTAAGGTACACCTTC.

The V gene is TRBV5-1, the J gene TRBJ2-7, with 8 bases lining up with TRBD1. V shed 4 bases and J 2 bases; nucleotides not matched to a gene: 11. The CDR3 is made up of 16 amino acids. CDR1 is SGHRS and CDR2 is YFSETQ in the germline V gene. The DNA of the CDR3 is TGCGCCAGCAGCCCCACTACCGGGACAGGAACCTACGAGCAGTACTTC. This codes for CASSPTTGTGTYEQYF.

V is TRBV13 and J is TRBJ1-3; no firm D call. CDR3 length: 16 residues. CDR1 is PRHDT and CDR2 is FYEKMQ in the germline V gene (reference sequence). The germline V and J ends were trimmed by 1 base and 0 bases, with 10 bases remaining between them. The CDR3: CASSLARPPSGNTIYF. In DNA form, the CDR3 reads TGTGCCAGCAGCTTAGCGCGGCCCCCCTCTGGAAACACCATATATTTT.

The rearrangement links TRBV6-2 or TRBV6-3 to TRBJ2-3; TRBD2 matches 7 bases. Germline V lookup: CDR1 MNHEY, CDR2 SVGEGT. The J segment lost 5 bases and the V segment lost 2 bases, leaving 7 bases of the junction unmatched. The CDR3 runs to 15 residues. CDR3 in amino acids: CASSYSGLAVDTQYF. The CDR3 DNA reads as TGTGCCAGCAGTTACAGTGGGCTAGCGGTAGATACGCAGTATTTT.

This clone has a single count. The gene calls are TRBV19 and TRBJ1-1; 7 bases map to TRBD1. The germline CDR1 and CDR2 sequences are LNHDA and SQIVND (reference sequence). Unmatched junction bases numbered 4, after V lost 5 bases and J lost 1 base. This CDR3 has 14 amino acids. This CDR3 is CASSLQGTNTEAFF. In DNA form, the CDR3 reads TGTGCCAGTAGTTTACAGGGGACGAACACTGAAGCTTTCTTT. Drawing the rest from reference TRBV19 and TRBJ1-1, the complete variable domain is DGGITQSPKYLFRKEGQNVTLSCEQNLNHDAMYWYRQDPGQGLRLIYYSQIVNDFQKGDIAEGYSVSREKKESFPLTVTSAQKNPTAFYLCASSLQGTNTEAFFGQGTRLTVV.

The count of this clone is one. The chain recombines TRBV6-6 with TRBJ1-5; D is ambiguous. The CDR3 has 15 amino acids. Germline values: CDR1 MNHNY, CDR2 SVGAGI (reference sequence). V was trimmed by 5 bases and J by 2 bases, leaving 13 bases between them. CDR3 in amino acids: CASSRTPEGNQPQHF. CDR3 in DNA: TGTGCCAGCAGTAGGACTCCGGAGGGCAATCAGCCCCAGCATTTT.

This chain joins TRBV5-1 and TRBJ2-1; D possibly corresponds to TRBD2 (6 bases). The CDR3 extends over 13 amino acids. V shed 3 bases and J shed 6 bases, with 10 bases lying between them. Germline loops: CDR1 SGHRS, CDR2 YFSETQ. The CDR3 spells CASSSGLINEQFF. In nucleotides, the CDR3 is TGCGCCAGCAGCTCGGGACTCATCAATGAGCAGTTCTTC. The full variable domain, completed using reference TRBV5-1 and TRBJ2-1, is KAGVTQTPRYLIKTRGQQVTLSCSPISGHRSVSWYQQTPGQGLQFLFEYFSETQRNKGNFPGRFSGRQFSNSRSEMNVSTLELGDSALYLCASSSGLINEQFFGPGTRLTVL.

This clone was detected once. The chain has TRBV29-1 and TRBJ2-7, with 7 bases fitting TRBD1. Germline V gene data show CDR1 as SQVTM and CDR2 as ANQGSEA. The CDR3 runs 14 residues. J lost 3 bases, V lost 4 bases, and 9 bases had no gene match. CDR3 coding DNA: TGCAGCGTTGGGTATATTGGGACAGACTACGAGCAGTACTTC. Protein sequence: CSVGYIGTDYEQYF.

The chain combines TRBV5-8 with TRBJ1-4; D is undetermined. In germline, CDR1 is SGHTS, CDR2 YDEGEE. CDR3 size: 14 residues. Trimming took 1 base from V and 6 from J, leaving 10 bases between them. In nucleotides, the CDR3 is TGTGCCAGCAGCTTGTTAGCCGGCCATGAAAAACTGTTTTTT. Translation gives CASSLLAGHEKLFF.

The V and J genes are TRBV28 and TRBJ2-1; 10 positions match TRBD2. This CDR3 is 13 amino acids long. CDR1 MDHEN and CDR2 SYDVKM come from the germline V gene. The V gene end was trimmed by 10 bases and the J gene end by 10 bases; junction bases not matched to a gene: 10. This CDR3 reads CATLSGGAWEQFF. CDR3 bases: TGTGCCACCCTAAGCGGGGGGGCATGGGAGCAGTTCTTC.

The CDR3 protein is CASSLRVAGADTQYF. CDR3 DNA sequence: TGTGCCAGCAGCTTGAGAGTAGCGGGGGCAGATACGCAGTATTTT. The genes are TRBV5-4 and TRBJ2-3; 9 bases are a match to TRBD2. The CDR3 is 15 residues long. From germline, CDR1 is SGHNT and CDR2 YYREEE (reference sequence). With V trimmed by 1 base and J by 4 bases, 4 bases remained unmatched.

The CDR3 DNA follows: TGTGCCAGCAGCTTGGGGCGGGTAGCGGGAGGCCAAGAGACCCAGTACTTC. This gives the protein CASSLGRVAGGQETQYF. The gene calls are TRBV5-8 and TRBJ2-5; the match to TRBD2 covers 10 bases. J was trimmed by 1 base and V by 0 bases; bases with no gene match: 6. This CDR3 is 17 amino acids long. Germline V gene data show CDR1 as SGHTS and CDR2 as YDEGEE.